This TCR beta chain emerged from a study of blood T cell repertoires in COVID-19. As for the study in general: PBMCs, B-cell-depleted T cells, or T cells provided the cDNA or gDNA that made up the material.

In the authors' methods: Reference gene primer amplification yielded estimated nucleated cell counts. Repertoires were generated with immunoSEQ multiplex PCR, while TCRdb's copy carries only in-frame clones and drops some. D and trimming were read from the DNA, whereas the V and J calls and clone size are those reported in that table. The table has about 41,000 clones, around four fifths seen once. V shed 3 bases, J shed 10 bases, and the junction held 10 bases outside the gene matches. From germline, CDR1 is ENHRY and CDR2 SYGVKD. The CDR3 length is 15 residues. The TCR comes from a woman older than 75 with active or convalescent COVID-19. Sequencing was performed on peripheral blood. The chain carries TRBV10-3 and TRBJ2-1; TRBD2 matches at 9 bases. CDR3 residues: CAISDGLASGLEQFF. The CDR3 nucleotides are TGTGCCATCAGTGACGGACTAGCGTCCGGCTTGGAGCAGTTCTTC.